Sequencing of this TCR beta chain was carried out in a study of monozygotic twins with inflammatory bowel disease. Points from the study as a whole: Immunosuppressive treatments were not uniform, and this may have added variability to patient repertoires.

Details on this clonotype: Antigen specificity is unknown.

The CDR3 extends over 16 amino acids. The TCR libraries each used total RNA (roughly 4,000 ng per library). Template switching incorporated UMIs with a 6-nucleotide sample barcode. TCRalpha and TCRbeta cDNA went through nested PCRs of approximately 17 and 9 cycles, two in total. Using the 5' RACE reads, TCRdb records one entry per CDR3 protein without DNA. This table holds 110,000 to 150,000 distinct CDR3 sequences. The J gene is TRBJ2-1, the V gene TRBV12-3 or TRBV12-4; the TCRdb call, TRBD2, lacks DNA for checking. Source material: blood. This receptor was identified in a human donor with ulcerative colitis or Crohn's disease, or a healthy co-twin of an affected twin (not recorded which). The CDR3 reads CASAAGGPSSYNEQFF.